Below are 23 T cell receptor beta chains sequenced from a single sample in a study of blood T cell repertoires in COVID-19. TCRdb's table, derived via immunoSEQ multiplex PCR, lists solely in-frame clones and lacks some. The sample lists just over 300,000 clones, about 91% seen once, with around 8.9% in the top ten. Sequenced input: PBMCs or T cells enriched from blood (not recorded which). These receptor sequences come from a woman aged 18 to 35 who had recovered from COVID-19.

The chain employs TRBV5-1 and TRBJ2-1; 7 bases are a match to TRBD1. This CDR3 is built from 16 residues. Unmatched junction bases numbered 6, after V lost 3 bases and J lost 0 bases. Per germline, CDR1 SGHRS and CDR2 YFSETQ. CDR3 nucleotide sequence: TGCGCCAGCAGCTCCAAACAGGGGAGCTCCTACAATGAGCAGTTCTTC. Amino acids: CASSSKQGSSYNEQFF.

The rearrangement links TRBV2 to TRBJ2-1; TRBD2 matches at 13 bases. The CDR3 is 16 residues long. Per germline, CDR1 SNHLY and CDR2 FYNNEI. Unmatched junction bases numbered 11, after V lost 6 bases and J lost 9 bases. In nucleotides, the CDR3 is TGTGCCAGCAGGGGGCCGGGACTAGCGGGATATAGTGAGCAGTTCTTC. It codes for CASRGPGLAGYSEQFF.

CDR3 protein: CASSDLAGGDNEQFF. The DNA for the CDR3 is TGTGCCAGCAGTGATCTAGCGGGAGGGGACAATGAGCAGTTCTTC. This chain uses TRBV6-2 or TRBV6-3 with TRBJ2-1, with 12 bases lining up with TRBD2. Germline CDR1 reads MNHEY; CDR2 reads SVGEGT. The V segment lost 5 bases and the J segment 5 bases; nucleotides outside the gene matches: 4. This CDR3 is 15 amino acids long.

This chain links TRBV29-1 with TRBJ2-7; 9 bases are a match to TRBD1. After removal of 3 bases from V and 2 bases from J, the junction contained 8 bases not matched to a gene. The CDR3 is made up of 15 amino acids. CDR1 and CDR2 from the germline V gene are SQVTM and ANQGSEA. The CDR3 coding sequence is TGCAGCGTTGAGGTCCCGGGACAGGGACCCTACGAGCAGTACTTC. Translation gives CSVEVPGQGPYEQYF.

V gene TRBV27 combines with J gene TRBJ1-6; D perhaps matches TRBD1 (6 bases). Germline V CDR1 and CDR2: MNHEY, SMNVEV (reference sequence). V shed 6 bases and J shed 6 bases, with 12 bases lying between them. The CDR3 has 14 amino acids. The CDR3 DNA reads TGTGCCAGCAGAACAACAGGGTTTAATTCACCCCTCCACTTT. This codes for CASRTTGFNSPLHF.

This rearrangement joins TRBV5-1 to TRBJ2-7; 7 bases line up with TRBD2. Germline lookup yields CDR1 SGHRS and CDR2 YFSETQ. V trimming: 7 bases; J trimming: 0 bases; junction bases outside the gene matches: 7. The CDR3 loop spans 14 amino acids. As DNA, the CDR3 is TGCGCCAGCTCGGGGGGTTTCAGCTCCTACGAGCAGTACTTC. As protein: CASSGGFSSYEQYF.

J is TRBJ2-5 and V is TRBV7-6, with 7 positions matching TRBD2. V shed 5 bases and J 5 bases; nucleotides not matched to a gene: 11. Germline-derived CDR1 and CDR2 are SGHVS and FNYEAQ. CDR3 size: 15 residues. The CDR3 here is CASSPNGGGPETQYF. The CDR3 DNA reads TGTGCCAGCAGCCCCAACGGGGGAGGGCCGGAGACCCAGTACTTC. The variable domain in full, with the rest retrieved from reference TRBV7-6 and TRBJ2-5, is GAGVSQSPRYKVTKRGQDVALRCDPISGHVSLYWYRQALGQGPEFLTYFNYEAQQDKSGLPNDRFSAERPEGSISTLTIQRTEQRDSAMYRCASSPNGGGPETQYFGPGTRLLVL.

The chain employs TRBV7-9 and TRBJ2-7, with D possibly TRBD2 on 6 matching bases. The CDR3 sequence is 15 residues long. V lost 4 bases to trimming and J lost 1 base, with 14 bases between them. Germline V CDR1 and CDR2: SEHNR, FQNEAQ (reference sequence). The CDR3 DNA is TGTGCCAGCAGCTGGTTAACAGCGGGTTCCTACGAGCAGTACTTC. As protein: CASSWLTAGSYEQYF.

The chain recombines TRBV7-9 with TRBJ1-2, with D perhaps matching TRBD1 (6 bases). The CDR3 is 14 residues long. V was trimmed by 3 bases and J by 3 bases, leaving 11 bases between them. Looked up from germline, CDR1 is SEHNR and CDR2 is FQNEAQ (reference sequence). CDR3 region: CASSFVGGYYGYTF. CDR3 DNA sequence: TGTGCCAGCAGCTTCGTAGGGGGTTACTATGGCTACACCTTC.

V and J are TRBV2 and TRBJ2-7; 7 bases align to TRBD2. Germline CDR1 SNHLY, CDR2 FYNNEI. This CDR3 region has 15 residues. Germline trimming cut 7 bases from V and 4 bases from J; bases unmatched to any gene: 13. This CDR3 is CASKVGGGSVYEQYF. The CDR3 DNA reads TGTGCCAGCAAGGTCGGCGGCGGGAGTGTTTACGAGCAGTACTTC.

This clone was seen a single time. Other nucleotide sequences in the sample specify the same CDR3. V usage is TRBV28 and J usage is TRBJ1-5, with 7 bases identical to TRBD1. Germline values: CDR1 MDHEN, CDR2 SYDVKM. The CDR3 covers 14 residues. The V segment lost 2 bases and the J segment 2 bases; nucleotides outside the gene matches: 0. CDR3 in amino acids: CASSLGQGNQPQHF. The CDR3 DNA follows: TGTGCCAGCAGTTTAGGACAGGGCAATCAGCCCCAGCATTTT.

V gene TRBV29-1 combines with J gene TRBJ1-2; 7 bases agree with TRBD1. Trimming removed 3 bases from V and 8 bases from J; junction bases left unmatched: 9. This CDR3 spans 13 amino acids. Looked up from germline, CDR1 is SQVTM and CDR2 is ANQGSEA. The CDR3 loop is CSVDRGAGEGYTF. In DNA, the CDR3 is TGCAGCGTTGACAGGGGGGCGGGTGAGGGCTACACCTTC.

The chain combines TRBV10-3 with TRBJ2-3; D unclear. The germline V gene encodes CDR1 ENHRY and CDR2 SYGVKD. CDR3 size: 11 residues. V shed 3 bases and J shed 5 bases, with 3 bases lying between them. CDR3 coding DNA: TGTGCCATCAGTGAACAAGATACGCAGTATTTT. This encodes CAISEQDTQYF.

The table lists this clone with a few counts. The chain recombines TRBV5-1 with TRBJ1-1, with 9 bases identical to TRBD1. CDR1 is SGHRS and CDR2 is YFSETQ in the germline V gene. With V trimmed by 4 bases and J by 2 bases, 9 bases remained unmatched. This CDR3 is 16 amino acids long. The CDR3 nucleotides read TGCGCCAGCAGCACCGGGACAGGGCTAGTTAACACTGAAGCTTTCTTT. Encoded protein: CASSTGTGLVNTEAFF. The whole variable domain, filled in from reference TRBV5-1 and TRBJ1-1, reads KAGVTQTPRYLIKTRGQQVTLSCSPISGHRSVSWYQQTPGQGLQFLFEYFSETQRNKGNFPGRFSGRQFSNSRSEMNVSTLELGDSALYLCASSTGTGLVNTEAFFGQGTRLTVV.

V and J are TRBV14 and TRBJ1-4; D might be TRBD1 (6 bases). The CDR3 totals 13 residues. With 3 bases removed from V and 8 bases from J, the gap between germline ends came to 10 bases. Germline CDR1 SGHDN, CDR2 FVKESK. The CDR3 DNA sequence: TGTGCCAGCAGCCACTCTCAGGGGGAAAAACTGTTTTTT. Its translation: CASSHSQGEKLFF.

This clone was observed once. V and J are TRBV7-9 and TRBJ1-2, with 11 nucleotides matching TRBD1. Per germline, CDR1 SEHNR and CDR2 FQNEAQ (reference sequence). Trimming removed 2 bases from V and 4 bases from J; junction bases left unmatched: 6. The CDR3 covers 16 residues. For the CDR3, the DNA is TGTGCCAGCAGCTTATCGGACAGGGGGCAAGGCTATGGCTACACCTTC. This codes for CASSLSDRGQGYGYTF.

This chain links TRBV18 with TRBJ2-1, with D possibly being TRBD2 (6 bases). Between the trimmed V and J ends, which lost 0 bases and 3 bases, there was a span of 21 bases. CDR1 is KGHSH, CDR2 LQKENI, per germline. The CDR3 consists of 19 residues. The CDR3 coding sequence is TGTGCCAGCTCACCACCCTACACCGCGCGGGGAGAAGACTACAATGAGCAGTTCTTC. This gives the protein CASSPPYTARGEDYNEQFF.

The J gene is TRBJ2-5, the V gene TRBV10-3, with 8 bases matching TRBD2. This CDR3 has 14 amino acids. V lost 6 bases to trimming and J lost 1 base; unmatched junction nucleotides: 4. From germline, CDR1 is ENHRY and CDR2 SYGVKD. CDR3 DNA: TGTGCCATCAGCGGCCGGGAGGGCCAAGAGACCCAGTACTTC. Translated: CAISGREGQETQYF.

The V gene is TRBV4-2, the J gene TRBJ2-7; 7 bases map to TRBD2. With 6 bases clipped from V and 3 bases from J, the junction kept 11 bases outside the gene matches. Germline assignment: CDR1 LGHNA and CDR2 YNFKEQ. The CDR3 loop spans 15 amino acids. CDR3 protein: CASSQMGGTHYEQYF. The DNA for the CDR3 is TGTGCCAGCAGTCAAATGGGGGGGACCCACTACGAGCAGTACTTC.

The V call is TRBV5-1, the J call TRBJ2-7; the D gene is possibly TRBD1 (6 bases). V shed 4 bases and J shed 0 bases, with 17 bases lying between them. The CDR3 loop spans 16 amino acids. Germline V gives CDR1 SGHRS, CDR2 YFSETQ. The CDR3, as DNA: TGCGCCAGCAGCAAGCTCAGAGGGGGACCCTCCTACGAGCAGTACTTC. This sequence encodes CASSKLRGGPSYEQYF.

This clone appeared a single time. V gene TRBV18 combines with J gene TRBJ2-5; D gene uncertain. The germline V gene has CDR1 KGHSH and CDR2 LQKENI. The CDR3 spans 14 residues. Trimming pared 2 bases from V and 5 bases from J, leaving 12 bases between. Written as DNA, the CDR3 is TGTGCCAGCTCACCAAGGTCCGAACAGGAGACCCAGTACTTC. The encoded protein is CASSPRSEQETQYF.

The chain is built from TRBV4-2 and TRBJ2-3, with 11 positions matching TRBD2. Germline lookup yields CDR1 LGHNA and CDR2 YNFKEQ. The V and J ends lost 5 bases and 3 bases, in that order; junction bases with no gene match: 19. CDR3 length equals 20 residues. The CDR3 spells CASSLPASGGPPGRTDTQYF. In DNA, the CDR3 is TGTGCCAGCAGCTTACCCGCTAGCGGGGGGCCCCCTGGGAGGACAGATACGCAGTATTTT.

The chain links TRBV6-5 to TRBJ1-1; D is perhaps TRBD1 (6 bases). The germline CDR1 and CDR2 sequences are MNHEY and SVGAGI. There are 14 residues in the CDR3. Trimming left V 6 bases short and J 4 bases short, with 15 bases between. Here the CDR3 DNA reads TGTGCCAGCAGACTAGGGGGGGGAGGCACTGAAGCTTTCTTT. It yields the protein CASRLGGGGTEAFF.